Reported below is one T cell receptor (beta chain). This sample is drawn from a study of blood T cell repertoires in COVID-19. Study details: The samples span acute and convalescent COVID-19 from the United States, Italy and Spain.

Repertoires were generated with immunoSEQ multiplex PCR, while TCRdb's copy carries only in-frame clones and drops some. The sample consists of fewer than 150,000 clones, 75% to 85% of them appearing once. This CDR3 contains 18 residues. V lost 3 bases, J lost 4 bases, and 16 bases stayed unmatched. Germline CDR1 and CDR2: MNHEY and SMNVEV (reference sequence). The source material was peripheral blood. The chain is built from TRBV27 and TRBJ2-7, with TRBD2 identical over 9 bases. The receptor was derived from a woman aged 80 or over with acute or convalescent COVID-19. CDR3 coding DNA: TGTGCCAGCAGTTTCTCCACCCCTCTTAGCGGGAGCTTGTACGAGCAGTACTTC. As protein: CASSFSTPLSGSLYEQYF.